One and the same sample provided the 29 T cell receptor beta chains below, sequenced in a study of shared clonotypes between healthy human individuals. Assay: immunoSEQ multiplex PCR; the TCRdb copy retains only in-frame clones and omits some. The table has roughly 1.4 million clones, approximately 98.5% seen once. Sequenced sample: naive CD4+ T cells sorted from blood. As to subset: CD45RA+ positively selected. The receptors derive from a man under 40 in good health.

This chain connects TRBV25-1 to TRBJ2-3, with 10 nucleotides matching TRBD2. The CDR3 runs 17 residues. Germline CDR1 and CDR2: MGHDK and SYGVNS. The junction had 11 bases not matched to a gene; V was cut back by 1 base and J by 7 bases. The CDR3 protein is CASSELGLAGVWNTQYF. The DNA of the CDR3 is TGTGCCAGCAGTGAATTGGGCCTAGCGGGAGTGTGGAATACGCAGTATTTT.

Concerning this clone: This sample includes further DNA sequences coding for the same CDR3. The V gene is TRBV20-1, the J gene TRBJ2-5; no reliable D call. This CDR3 region has 11 residues. Germline V gene sequence: CDR1 DFQATT, CDR2 SNEGSKA (reference sequence). The V end was cut by 2 bases, the J end by 5 bases, with 6 bases between. The CDR3 loop reads CSARSRETQYF. CDR3 in DNA: TGCAGTGCTAGATCTAGGGAGACCCAGTACTTC.

The chain couples TRBV11-3 to TRBJ2-7; tentatively, D is TRBD1 (5 bases). The CDR3 spans 14 residues. Deletions cut 5 bases from V and 1 base from J, with 12 bases between. Germline V lookup: CDR1 SGHNT, CDR2 YENEEA. CDR3 coding DNA: TGTGCCAGCAGCCCTATGGGGCGGTCCTACGAGCAGTACTTC. This encodes CASSPMGRSYEQYF.

This clone was seen only once. The chain is built from TRBV5-1 and TRBJ2-7, with 8 nucleotides matching TRBD1. J gave up 4 bases and V 0 bases, and 0 bases lay outside the gene matches. Germline CDR1 SGHRS, CDR2 YFSETQ. The CDR3 loop spans 13 amino acids. The CDR3 spells CASSLGDRYEQYF. The DNA for the CDR3 is TGCGCCAGCAGCTTGGGGGACAGGTACGAGCAGTACTTC.

The rearrangement links TRBV29-1 to TRBJ1-1; no clear D. The CDR3 covers 15 residues. V was trimmed by 6 bases and J by 0 bases, leaving 17 bases between them. CDR1 SQVTM and CDR2 ANQGSEA come from the germline V gene. The CDR3 coding sequence is TGCAGCGTCCAATCGGGAAGGAGAATGAACACTGAAGCTTTCTTT. This translates into CSVQSGRRMNTEAFF. Filled out from reference TRBV29-1 and TRBJ1-1, the complete variable domain reads SAVISQKPSRDICQRGTSLTIQCQVDSQVTMMFWYRQQPGQSLTLIATANQGSEATYESGFVIDKFPISRPNLTFSTLTVSNMSPEDSSIYLCSVQSGRRMNTEAFFGQGTRLTVV.

This clone was seen only a few times. J is TRBJ1-2 and V is TRBV28; unclear D gene. This CDR3 contains 13 residues. Trimming pared 2 bases from V and 9 bases from J, leaving 13 bases between. CDR1 is MDHEN, CDR2 SYDVKM, per germline. The CDR3 protein is CASSLRLPSSYTF. DNA of the CDR3: TGTGCCAGCAGTTTAAGGCTACCATCTAGCTACACCTTC.

This chain links TRBV11-3 with TRBJ2-2; D ambiguous. Trimming stripped 5 bases from V and 5 bases from J, with 15 bases between. Germline V CDR1 and CDR2: SGHNT, YENEEA. This CDR3 is built from 15 residues. The CDR3 nucleotides read TGTGCCAGCAGCCCTGCCGGGCCCCTGACCGGGGAGCTGTTTTTT. Amino acids: CASSPAGPLTGELFF.

V and J are TRBV28 and TRBJ2-1; possibly TRBD2 for D (6 bases). V gave up 6 bases and J gave up 3 bases, with 15 bases separating them. CDR1 is MDHEN, CDR2 SYDVKM, per germline. The CDR3 runs 15 residues. CDR3 region: CASSLNAGLYNEQFF. The CDR3 nucleotides read TGTGCCAGCAGCTTAAATGCGGGACTCTACAATGAGCAGTTCTTC.

The chain couples TRBV6-1 to TRBJ1-5, with 9 bases matching TRBD1. CDR1 MNHNS and CDR2 SASEGT come from the germline V gene. The V segment lost 3 bases and the J segment 4 bases; nucleotides outside the gene matches: 7. The CDR3 has 16 amino acids. As DNA, the CDR3 is TGTGCCAGCAGTGATTATCGGGGACAGGGTAATCAGCCCCAGCATTTT. It codes for CASSDYRGQGNQPQHF.

This chain connects TRBV27 to TRBJ2-1; 7 nucleotides align to TRBD2. The J segment lost 0 bases and the V segment lost 5 bases, leaving 7 bases of the junction unmatched. Germline V gene data show CDR1 as MNHEY and CDR2 as SMNVEV (reference sequence). The CDR3 has 16 residues. The chain's CDR3 is CASSPSAGASYNEQFF. The CDR3 DNA is TGTGCCAGCAGTCCTTCCGCGGGAGCCTCCTACAATGAGCAGTTCTTC.

This clone was detected once. The V and J genes are TRBV21-1 and TRBJ2-7; whether TRBD1, the table's D call, matches the DNA was not checked. TRBV21-1 is described as a pseudogene. The CDR3 covers 12 residues. DNA for the CDR3: TGTGCCAGCAGCGATTCCGGGACAGTGCAGTACTTC. Its translation is CASSDSGTVQYF.

V usage is TRBV5-8 and J usage is TRBJ2-7; 8 nucleotides match TRBD2. V lost 5 bases, J lost 2 bases, and 6 bases stayed unmatched. The CDR3 is 14 amino acids. Germline V gene sequence: CDR1 SGHTS, CDR2 YDEGEE. For the CDR3, the DNA is TGTGCCAGCAGAAGTAGCGGGACAACCTACGAGCAGTACTTC. This codes for CASRSSGTTYEQYF. Full variable domain (missing parts from reference TRBV5-8 and TRBJ2-7): EAGVTQSPTHLIKTRGQQATLRCSPISGHTSVYWYQQALGLGLQFLLWYDEGEERNRGNFPPRFSGRQFPNYSSELNVNALELEDSALYLCASRSSGTTYEQYFGPGTRLTVT.

Concerning this clone: Other DNA sequences from this sample encode an identical CDR3 as well. V is TRBV28 and J is TRBJ2-1; D not certain. This CDR3 is built from 11 residues. Between the trimmed V and J ends, which lost 6 bases and 6 bases, there was a span of 6 bases. Looked up from germline, CDR1 is MDHEN and CDR2 is SYDVKM. CDR3 nucleotides: TGTGCCAGCAGCCTTCTCAATGAGCAGTTCTTC. This translates into CASSLLNEQFF.

The chain is built from TRBV6-6 and TRBJ2-2; the D call may be TRBD1 or TRBD2 (6 bases each). Germline lookup yields CDR1 MNHNY and CDR2 SVGAGI (reference sequence). V lost 10 bases and J lost 2, with 20 bases in between. The CDR3 runs 16 residues. DNA for the CDR3: TGTGCCACCAGGGCCCTTCGGGGGCAAAACACCGGGGAGCTGTTTTTT. It is translated as CATRALRGQNTGELFF.

V and J are TRBV18 and TRBJ2-7; D call uncertain. The CDR3 length is 15 residues. Trimming stripped 0 bases from V and 2 bases from J, with 11 bases between. CDR1 and CDR2 (germline): KGHSH, LQKENI. The CDR3 spells CASSPPRSGTYEQYF. The CDR3 bases are TGTGCCAGCTCACCACCAAGGTCTGGGACCTACGAGCAGTACTTC. The full variable domain, completed using reference TRBV18 and TRBJ2-7, is NAGVMQNPRHLVRRRGQEARLRCSPMKGHSHVYWYRQLPEEGLKFMVYLQKENIIDESGMPKERFSAEFPKEGPSILRIQQVVRGDSAAYFCASSPPRSGTYEQYFGPGTRLTVT.

The chain couples TRBV7-3 to TRBJ2-1; 9 bases match TRBD2. Per germline, CDR1 SGHTA and CDR2 FQGTGA. Trimming took 2 bases from V and 5 from J; bases not matched to a gene: 19. CDR3 size: 20 residues. CDR3 residues: CASSLLGPVPSGTRDNEQFF. As DNA, the CDR3 is TGTGCCAGCAGCTTATTGGGGCCTGTCCCTAGCGGGACCCGGGACAATGAGCAGTTCTTC. The full variable domain, completed using reference TRBV7-3 and TRBJ2-1, is GAGVSQTPSNKVTEKGKYVELRCDPISGHTALYWYRQSLGQGPEFLIYFQGTGAADDSGLPNDRFFAVRPEGSVSTLKIQRTERGDSAVYLCASSLLGPVPSGTRDNEQFFGPGTRLTVL.

This chain uses TRBV7-9 with TRBJ2-7, with TRBD1 matching 7 bases. CDR3 size: 12 residues. The germline gives CDR1 SEHNR, CDR2 FQNEAQ (reference sequence). The V segment lost 8 bases and the J segment 0 bases; nucleotides outside the gene matches: 1. The CDR3 here is CASGTASYEQYF. CDR3 DNA sequence: TGTGCCAGCGGGACAGCCTCCTACGAGCAGTACTTC.

This chain uses TRBV6-5 with TRBJ2-7; the D gene is possibly TRBD1 (5 bases). CDR3 length equals 14 residues. Trimming left V 0 bases short and J 4 bases short, with 10 bases between. The V gene's germline CDR1 is MNHEY and CDR2 SVGAGI. The CDR3 DNA is TGTGCCAGCAGTTACTCGGACAATACTTACGAGCAGTACTTC. Residues: CASSYSDNTYEQYF.

The chain joins TRBV11-3 to TRBJ2-7, with D possibly TRBD1 on 6 matching bases. Germline loops: CDR1 SGHNT, CDR2 YENEEA. The CDR3 has 12 amino acids. The germline V and J ends were trimmed by 1 base and 5 bases, with 6 bases remaining between them. The CDR3 loop reads CASSLGTDEQYF. Written as DNA, the CDR3 is TGTGCCAGCAGCTTAGGGACAGACGAGCAGTACTTC.

This chain uses TRBV5-6 with TRBJ2-2, with a possible D match to TRBD2 (6 bases). The CDR3 length is 15 residues. The germline V gene encodes CDR1 SGHDT and CDR2 YYEEEE. Trimming removed 0 bases at V and 5 bases at J, with 11 bases between. DNA of the CDR3: TGTGCCAGCAGCTTGGGGGACTTTAAGACCGGGGAGCTGTTTTTT. Encoded protein: CASSLGDFKTGELFF.

This chain joins TRBV10-1 and TRBJ1-5, with 10 bases aligning to TRBD1. The CDR3 is 13 amino acids. V trimming: 4 bases; J trimming: 7 bases; junction bases outside the gene matches: 1. Germline CDR1 reads WNHNN; CDR2 reads SYGVQD (reference sequence). The CDR3 here is CASSGDRGQPQHF. CDR3 in DNA: TGCGCCAGCAGTGGGGACAGGGGACAGCCCCAGCATTTT.

This clone came up once. V is TRBV28 and J is TRBJ2-1, with D possibly matching TRBD2 (5 bases). V was cut by 4 bases and J by 7 bases, with 17 bases left in between. CDR1 is MDHEN, CDR2 SYDVKM, per germline. CDR3 length: 15 residues. The CDR3 is CASSSVELSGNEQFF. CDR3 DNA: TGTGCCAGCAGTTCCGTGGAACTTTCGGGGAATGAGCAGTTCTTC.

The chain links TRBV5-1 to TRBJ1-4; D unresolved. This CDR3 comprises 15 residues. V dropped 2 bases and J dropped 0 bases, with 8 bases sitting between them. The germline V gene has CDR1 SGHRS and CDR2 YFSETQ. The CDR3 protein is CASSLQNATNEKLFF. As DNA, the CDR3 is TGCGCCAGCAGCTTACAGAATGCAACTAATGAAAAACTGTTTTTT.

The rearrangement uses TRBV13 and TRBJ2-5; 8 nucleotides line up with TRBD2. Germline CDR1 and CDR2: PRHDT and FYEKMQ (reference sequence). The CDR3 runs to 17 residues. V lost 10 bases and J lost 4; bases outside the gene matches: 20. Here the CDR3 reads CATVSRARAGGRETQYF. As DNA, the CDR3 is TGTGCCACCGTTAGCCGGGCGCGCGCGGGAGGCCGAGAGACCCAGTACTTC.

V gene TRBV5-4 combines with J gene TRBJ2-2; no clear D gene. CDR3 length: 14 amino acids. Trimming removed 2 bases from V and 5 bases from J, with 10 bases in between. Looked up from germline, CDR1 is SGHNT and CDR2 is YYREEE (reference sequence). CDR3 sequence: CASSFLESTGELFF. CDR3 nucleotide sequence: TGTGCCAGCAGCTTTCTCGAGTCTACCGGGGAGCTGTTTTTT.

The chain uses TRBV9 and TRBJ2-1, with TRBD1 as a possible D gene (6 bases). Germline V gene data show CDR1 as SGDLS and CDR2 as YYNGEE. V shed 0 bases and J shed 7 bases, with 11 bases lying between them. The CDR3 is 14 residues long. The CDR3 DNA reads as TGTGCCAGCAGCGTAGCTACCAGGGGTAATGAGCAGTTCTTC. This codes for CASSVATRGNEQFF.

To note about this clone: Within the sample, other DNA sequences also encode this same CDR3. The genes are TRBV15 and TRBJ2-7; 7 bases align to TRBD2. This CDR3 contains 13 residues. V dropped 0 bases and J dropped 4; count of bases not matched to a gene: 0. The V gene's germline CDR1 is LNHNV and CDR2 YYDKDF (reference sequence). This chain's CDR3 is CATSRDGGYEQYF. The CDR3 DNA reads as TGTGCCACCAGCAGAGACGGGGGGTACGAGCAGTACTTC.

CDR3 DNA: TGCGCCAGCAGCGTGGGTGGGCCCCAGTCTAGACTCTCCTACGAGCAGTACTTC. Protein product: CASSVGGPQSRLSYEQYF. V and J are TRBV5-1 and TRBJ2-7; D gene unclear. Germline CDR1 is SGHRS and CDR2 is YFSETQ. The ends were cut back, 4 bases at V and 0 bases at J, with 23 bases in the middle. The CDR3 contains 18 residues.

The V gene is TRBV29-1, the J gene TRBJ1-2; D ambiguous. Trimming took off 3 bases at V and 3 bases at J, with 17 bases between the two ends. Germline V lookup: CDR1 SQVTM, CDR2 ANQGSEA. The CDR3 sequence is 15 residues long. The CDR3 DNA reads as TGCAGCGTTGATAGCTCCCGAGGGCGCGACTATGGCTACACCTTC. Amino acids: CSVDSSRGRDYGYTF.